Listed below are T cell receptor beta chains from one sample, sequenced in a study of blood T cell repertoires in COVID-19. Libraries were prepared by immunoSEQ multiplex PCR; TCRdb keeps only in-frame clonotypes and omits some of them. The data show fewer than 180,000 clones, around 90% seen once. The sample was peripheral blood. Receptors originate from a woman aged 55 to 70 with active or convalescent COVID-19. Each CDR3 is given with its conserved first and last residue. The order of the fields is CDR3 length, clone size, V gene, J gene, D gene, CDR3 protein, CDR3 DNA. D genes are given only for firm matches. Not every row has a clone size; where given, it reads once, few, many or a size class.

19	-	TRBV18	TRBJ2-7	TRBD2	CASSLGTSGGQTFPYEQYF	TGTGCCAGCTCACTAGGGACTAGCGGGGGGCAAACCTTTCCCTACGAGCAGTACTTC
14	-	TRBV5-6	TRBJ1-5	-	CASSWQGSEQPQHF	TGTGCCAGCAGCTGGCAGGGCAGCGAACAGCCCCAGCATTTT
16	-	TRBV7-6	TRBJ2-5	-	CASSLGGLPPAETQYF	TGTGCCAGCAGCTTAGGGGGCCTCCCCCCGGCAGAGACCCAGTACTTC
15	-	TRBV18	TRBJ1-6	-	CASSPGLEENSPLHF	TGTGCCAGCTCGCCCGGACTGGAAGAGAATTCACCCCTCCACTTT
14	-	TRBV2	TRBJ1-1	-	CASSAGAMNTEAFF	TGTGCCAGCAGTGCAGGGGCAATGAACACTGAAGCTTTCTTT
15	-	TRBV7-2	TRBJ2-7	-	CASSTQLESSYEQYF	TGTGCCAGCAGCACTCAACTAGAGAGCTCCTACGAGCAGTACTTC
14	-	TRBV2	TRBJ1-4	-	CASSDQGINEKLFF	TGTGCCAGCAGTGACCAGGGTATTAATGAAAAACTGTTTTTT
14	-	TRBV30	TRBJ2-1	-	CAWSKGGAIYEQFF	TGTGCCTGGAGTAAGGGGGGGGCCATCTATGAGCAGTTCTTC
13	-	TRBV5-1	TRBJ1-2	-	CASSPAGNYGYTF	TGCGCCAGCAGCCCCGCAGGGAACTATGGCTACACCTTC
16	-	TRBV4-3	TRBJ2-1	TRBD2	CASSPGVAGSVYEQFF	TGCGCCAGCAGCCCCGGGGTAGCGGGATCGGTATATGAGCAGTTCTTC
16	-	TRBV2	TRBJ2-3	TRBD2	CASSAGTSLGTDTQYF	TGTGCCAGCAGTGCCGGGACTAGTTTAGGCACAGATACGCAGTATTTT
14	-	TRBV9	TRBJ1-2	-	CASSAQGSSYGYTF	TGTGCCAGCAGCGCTCAGGGGAGTTCATATGGCTACACCTTC
16	-	TRBV15	TRBJ2-5	TRBD1	CATSRRTGTGQETQYF	TGTGCCACCAGCAGACGTACCGGGACAGGGCAAGAGACCCAGTACTTC
15	-	TRBV10-3	TRBJ1-4	-	CAISESGGTNEKLFF	TGTGCCATCAGTGAGTCTGGGGGCACTAATGAAAAACTGTTTTTT
18	-	TRBV4-1	TRBJ2-7	TRBD2	CASSQVSGGAGRPYEQYF	TGCGCCAGCAGCCAAGTTAGCGGGGGGGCCGGCCGCCCCTACGAGCAGTACTTC
13	-	TRBV4-3	TRBJ1-4	-	CASSPRGSEKLFF	TGCGCCAGCAGCCCCCGGGGATCCGAAAAACTGTTTTTT
16	-	TRBV6-2/TRBV6-3	TRBJ2-3	-	CASSQQGFVGTDTQYF	TGTGCCAGCAGTCAGCAGGGGTTCGTGGGCACAGATACGCAGTATTTT
14	-	TRBV24-1	TRBJ2-5	-	CATGGRGNQETQYF	TGTGCCACCGGAGGACGGGGGAACCAAGAGACCCAGTACTTC
16	-	TRBV21-1	TRBJ1-5	-	CASSTKTGARNQPQHF	TGTGCCAGCAGCACAAAGACAGGGGCCCGCAATCAGCCCCAGCATTTT
13	-	TRBV6-5	TRBJ2-5	-	CASNRLFQETQYF	TGTGCCAGCAATCGACTCTTCCAAGAGACCCAGTACTTC
15	-	TRBV6-2/TRBV6-3	TRBJ2-7	-	CASSTPRGFAYEQYF	TGTGCCAGCAGTACCCCTCGGGGTTTCGCCTACGAGCAGTACTTC
16	-	TRBV21-1	TRBJ2-3	-	CASSKDSGQVTDTQYF	TGTGCCAGCAGCAAAGACTCCGGACAGGTCACAGATACGCAGTATTTT
15	-	TRBV6-5	TRBJ1-4	-	CASSPSRGSPEKLFF	TGTGCCAGCAGTCCCTCGAGGGGGTCGCCAGAAAAACTGTTTTTT
17	-	TRBV5-1	TRBJ2-5	TRBD2	CASTQSGVAGGQETQYF	TGCGCCAGCACCCAATCGGGGGTAGCGGGGGGGCAAGAGACCCAGTACTTC
13	-	TRBV30	TRBJ2-7	-	CAWSRGFSYEQYF	TGTGCCTGGAGTCGAGGGTTCTCCTACGAGCAGTACTTC
12	once	TRBV19	TRBJ1-5	-	CASSIGVRPQHF	TGTGCCAGTAGTATAGGAGTTCGGCCCCAGCATTTT
15	few	TRBV4-1	TRBJ2-7	TRBD1	CASSQDGTGLPGQYF	TGCGCCAGCAGCCAAGACGGGACAGGGCTCCCTGGGCAGTACTTC
14	-	TRBV7-7	TRBJ2-5	TRBD2	CASSPGLARETQYF	TGTGCTAGCAGCCCGGGACTAGCCCGGGAGACCCAGTACTTC
13	-	TRBV3-1/TRBV3-2	TRBJ1-1	-	CASSQGQFTEAFF	TGTGCCAGCAGCCAGGGCCAATTCACTGAAGCTTTCTTT
15	-	TRBV11-3	TRBJ2-1	-	CASSFDTSSYNEQFF	TGTGCCAGCAGCTTTGACACGAGCTCCTACAATGAGCAGTTCTTC
14	-	TRBV9	TRBJ1-3	-	CASSVQGGGNTIYF	TGTGCCAGCAGCGTACAGGGAGGTGGAAACACCATATATTTT
12	-	TRBV4-3	TRBJ1-2	TRBD1	CASSQKDRGRTF	TGCGCCAGCAGCCAAAAAGACAGGGGCAGGACCTTC
15	-	TRBV5-5	TRBJ1-3	TRBD1	CASGLQGAKGNTIYF	TGTGCCAGCGGGTTGCAGGGGGCGAAAGGAAACACCATATATTTT
18	few	TRBV9	TRBJ2-5	TRBD2	CASSPGGSGGNGQETQYF	TGTGCCAGCAGCCCAGGCGGTAGCGGGGGCAACGGGCAAGAGACCCAGTACTTC
17	medium-sized	TRBV6-1	TRBJ2-1	TRBD2	CASSEGLAGAWLHEQFF	TGTGCCAGCAGTGAAGGGCTAGCGGGGGCCTGGCTCCATGAGCAGTTCTTC
16	-	TRBV6-1	TRBJ1-5	-	CASSESPDYSNQPQHF	TGTGCCAGCAGTGAATCCCCAGATTATAGCAATCAGCCCCAGCATTTT
13	-	TRBV19	TRBJ2-7	TRBD1	CAIPTGGFFEQYF	TGTGCCATTCCCACAGGGGGCTTTTTCGAGCAGTACTTC
12	-	TRBV18	TRBJ2-2	-	CASSPLGPELFF	TGTGCCAGCTCACCCCTGGGCCCCGAGCTGTTTTTT
15	few	TRBV18	TRBJ1-6	-	CASSLLQGYNSPLHF	TGTGCCAGCTCATTACTACAGGGTTATAATTCACCCCTCCACTTT
14	-	TRBV29-1	TRBJ2-3	TRBD1	CSVVGGLSTDTQYF	TGCAGCGTTGTAGGGGGCCTCTCCACAGATACGCAGTATTTT
12	-	TRBV2	TRBJ2-3	-	CASSEARSPQYF	TGTGCCAGCAGTGAAGCGCGGAGTCCGCAGTATTTT
15	-	TRBV5-1	TRBJ2-3	TRBD2	CASTTSGVVTDTQYF	TGCGCCAGCACCACTAGCGGGGTAGTAACAGATACGCAGTATTTT
15	-	TRBV6-5	TRBJ1-5	TRBD1	CASSLDRDDNQPQHF	TGTGCCAGCAGCCTCGACAGGGACGACAATCAGCCCCAGCATTTT
15	-	TRBV4-1	TRBJ2-2	-	CASSQEGLTAGELFF	TGCGCCAGCAGCCAAGAGGGCCTTACCGCCGGGGAGCTGTTTTTT
16	-	TRBV2	TRBJ1-1	TRBD1	CASSPTGAPRNTEAFF	TGTGCCAGCAGTCCTACAGGGGCGCCACGGAACACTGAAGCTTTCTTT
14	-	TRBV19	TRBJ1-5	TRBD1	CASSMGQGEQPQHF	TGTGCCAGTAGTATGGGACAGGGGGAACAGCCCCAGCATTTT
14	-	TRBV3-1/TRBV3-2	TRBJ2-7	-	CASSPSGGRHEQYF	TGTGCCAGCAGCCCCTCTGGAGGTCGTCACGAGCAGTACTTC
13	-	TRBV10-3	TRBJ1-4	-	CAISEQTNEKLFF	TGTGCCATCAGTGAACAGACTAATGAAAAACTGTTTTTT
13	-	TRBV3-1/TRBV3-2	TRBJ2-1	TRBD2	CASSQERGGEQFF	TGTGCCAGCAGCCAAGAGAGGGGAGGGGAGCAGTTCTTC
14	once	TRBV11-3	TRBJ1-1	-	CASSLGRGNTEAFF	TGTGCCAGCAGCTTAGGCAGGGGGAACACTGAAGCTTTCTTT